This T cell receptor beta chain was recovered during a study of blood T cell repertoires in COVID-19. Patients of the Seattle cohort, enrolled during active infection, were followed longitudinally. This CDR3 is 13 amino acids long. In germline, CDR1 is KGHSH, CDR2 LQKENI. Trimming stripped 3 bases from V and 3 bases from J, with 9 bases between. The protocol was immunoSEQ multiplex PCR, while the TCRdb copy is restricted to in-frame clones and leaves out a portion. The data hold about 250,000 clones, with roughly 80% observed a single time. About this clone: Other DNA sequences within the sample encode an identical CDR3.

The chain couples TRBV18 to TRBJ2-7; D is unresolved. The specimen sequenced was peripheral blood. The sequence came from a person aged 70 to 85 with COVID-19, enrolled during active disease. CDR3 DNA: TGTGCCAGCTCACCCCCCGCTAGCTACGAGCAGTACTTC. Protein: CASSPPASYEQYF. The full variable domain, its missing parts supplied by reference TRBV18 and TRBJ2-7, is NAGVMQNPRHLVRRRGQEARLRCSPMKGHSHVYWYRQLPEEGLKFMVYLQKENIIDESGMPKERFSAEFPKEGPSILRIQQVVRGDSAAYFCASSPPASYEQYFGPGTRLTVT.